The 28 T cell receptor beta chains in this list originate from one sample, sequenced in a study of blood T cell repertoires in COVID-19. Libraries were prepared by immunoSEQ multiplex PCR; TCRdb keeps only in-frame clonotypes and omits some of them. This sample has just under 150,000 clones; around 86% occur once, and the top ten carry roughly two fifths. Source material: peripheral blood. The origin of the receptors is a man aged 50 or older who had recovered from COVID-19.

Here the CDR3 DNA reads TGCGCCAGCAGCCAACAGGCGAACACCGGGGAGCTGTTTTTT. Protein: CASSQQANTGELFF. The genes are TRBV4-1 and TRBJ2-2; D ambiguous. V was clipped by 2 bases and J by 0 bases, with 4 bases between them. The CDR3 is 14 amino acids. The V gene's germline CDR1 is MGHRA and CDR2 YSYEKL.

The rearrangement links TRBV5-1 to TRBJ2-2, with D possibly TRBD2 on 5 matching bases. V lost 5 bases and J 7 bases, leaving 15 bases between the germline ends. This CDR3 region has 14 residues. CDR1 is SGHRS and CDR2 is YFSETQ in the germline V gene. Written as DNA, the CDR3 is TGCGCCAGCAGTTTACGGACGGGGTTCGGGGAGCTGTTTTTT. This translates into CASSLRTGFGELFF. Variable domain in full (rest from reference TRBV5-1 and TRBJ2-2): KAGVTQTPRYLIKTRGQQVTLSCSPISGHRSVSWYQQTPGQGLQFLFEYFSETQRNKGNFPGRFSGRQFSNSRSEMNVSTLELGDSALYLCASSLRTGFGELFFGEGSRLTVL.

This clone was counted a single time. CDR3 nucleotides: TGTGCCAGCAGTCGAGGCAGTCCTGGAAACACCATATATTTT. Its protein is CASSRGSPGNTIYF. V usage is TRBV6-5 and J usage is TRBJ1-3; D call uncertain. This CDR3 has 14 residues. With 5 bases removed from V and 2 bases from J, the gap between germline ends came to 10 bases. Germline V gene data show CDR1 as MNHEY and CDR2 as SVGAGI.

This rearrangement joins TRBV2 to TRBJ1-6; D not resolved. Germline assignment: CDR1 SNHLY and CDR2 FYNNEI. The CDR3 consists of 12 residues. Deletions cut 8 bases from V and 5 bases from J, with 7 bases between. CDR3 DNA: TGTGCCAGCGGGCAGGATAATTCACCCCTCCACTTT. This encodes CASGQDNSPLHF.

CDR3: CASSDSLSGNTIYF. DNA for the CDR3: TGTGCCAGCAGTGACTCACTCTCTGGAAACACCATATATTTT. This chain joins TRBV25-1 and TRBJ1-3; no definite D call. Deletions cut 3 bases from V and 0 bases from J, with 6 bases between. Germline V gives CDR1 MGHDK, CDR2 SYGVNS. The CDR3 runs 14 residues.

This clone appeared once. The CDR3 spells CASSRAAGGSYEQYF. The CDR3 DNA is TGTGCCAGCAGCCGAGCGGCGGGGGGATCCTACGAGCAGTACTTC. The chain has TRBV6-5 and TRBJ2-7, with 8 bases lining up with TRBD2. CDR1 MNHEY and CDR2 SVGAGI come from the germline V gene. V lost 6 bases and J lost 1; bases outside the gene matches: 8. The CDR3 consists of 15 residues.

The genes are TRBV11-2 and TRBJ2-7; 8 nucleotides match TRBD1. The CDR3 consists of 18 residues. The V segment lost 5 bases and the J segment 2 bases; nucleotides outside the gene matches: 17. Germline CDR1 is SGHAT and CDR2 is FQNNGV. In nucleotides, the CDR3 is TGTGCCAGCAGCCCAATAAATCGTGGCAGGGGGCTCCCCTACGAGCAGTACTTC. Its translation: CASSPINRGRGLPYEQYF.

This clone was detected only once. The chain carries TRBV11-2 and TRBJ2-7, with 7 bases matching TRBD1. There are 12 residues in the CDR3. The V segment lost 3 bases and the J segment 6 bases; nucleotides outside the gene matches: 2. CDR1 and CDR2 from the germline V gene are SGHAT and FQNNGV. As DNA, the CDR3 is TGTGCCAGCAGCTTTGCAGGGGGCGAGCAGTACTTC. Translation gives CASSFAGGEQYF.

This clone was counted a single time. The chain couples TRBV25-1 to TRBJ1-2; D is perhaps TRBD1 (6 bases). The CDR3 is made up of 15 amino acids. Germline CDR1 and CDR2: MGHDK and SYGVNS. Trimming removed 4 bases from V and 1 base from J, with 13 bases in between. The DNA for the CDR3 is TGTGCCAGCAGTGGACCTCAGGGGAATAACTATGGCTACACCTTC. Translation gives CASSGPQGNNYGYTF.

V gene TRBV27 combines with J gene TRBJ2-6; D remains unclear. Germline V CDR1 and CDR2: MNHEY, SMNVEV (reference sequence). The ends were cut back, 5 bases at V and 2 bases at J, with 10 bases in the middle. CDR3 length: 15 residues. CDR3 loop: CASSPLVTGANVLTF. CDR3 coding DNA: TGTGCCAGCAGTCCCCTAGTTACTGGGGCCAACGTCCTGACTTTC. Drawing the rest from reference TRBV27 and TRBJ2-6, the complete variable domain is EAQVTQNPRYLITVTGKKLTVTCSQNMNHEYMSWYRQDPGLGLRQIYYSMNVEVTDKGDVPEGYKVSRKEKRNFPLILESPSPNQTSLYFCASSPLVTGANVLTFGAGSRLTVL.

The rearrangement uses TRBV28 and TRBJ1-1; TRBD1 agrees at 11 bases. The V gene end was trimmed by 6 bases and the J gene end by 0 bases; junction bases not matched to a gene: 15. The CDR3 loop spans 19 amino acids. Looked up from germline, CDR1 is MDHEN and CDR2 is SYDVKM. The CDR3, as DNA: TGTGCCAGCAGCCAGCTACCCGGGACAGGGGGTATCATGAACACTGAAGCTTTCTTT. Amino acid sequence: CASSQLPGTGGIMNTEAFF.

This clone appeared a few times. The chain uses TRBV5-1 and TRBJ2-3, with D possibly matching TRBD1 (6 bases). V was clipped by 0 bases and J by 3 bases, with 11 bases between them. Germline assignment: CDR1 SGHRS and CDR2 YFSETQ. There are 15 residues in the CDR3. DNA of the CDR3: TGCGCCAGCAGCTTGGGGGGGCCGAGTACAGATACGCAGTATTTT. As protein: CASSLGGPSTDTQYF.

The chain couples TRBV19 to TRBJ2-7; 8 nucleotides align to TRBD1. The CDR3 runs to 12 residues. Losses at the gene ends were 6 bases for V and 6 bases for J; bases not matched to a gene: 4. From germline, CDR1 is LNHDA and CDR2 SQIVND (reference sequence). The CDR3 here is CASSRTGGEQYF. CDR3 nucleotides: TGTGCCAGTAGCCGAACAGGGGGCGAGCAGTACTTC.

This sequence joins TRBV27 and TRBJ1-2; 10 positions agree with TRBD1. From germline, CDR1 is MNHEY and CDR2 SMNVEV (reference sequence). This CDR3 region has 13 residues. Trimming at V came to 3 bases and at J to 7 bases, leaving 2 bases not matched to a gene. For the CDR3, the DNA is TGTGCCAGCAGTTTCCGGGACAGGGGTGGCTACACCTTC. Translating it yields CASSFRDRGGYTF.

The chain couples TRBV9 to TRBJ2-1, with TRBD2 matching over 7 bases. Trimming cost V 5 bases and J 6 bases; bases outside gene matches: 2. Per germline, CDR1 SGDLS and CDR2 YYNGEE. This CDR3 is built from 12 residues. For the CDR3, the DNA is TGTGCCAGCAGTTTAGCGGGCAATGAGCAGTTCTTC. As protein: CASSLAGNEQFF.

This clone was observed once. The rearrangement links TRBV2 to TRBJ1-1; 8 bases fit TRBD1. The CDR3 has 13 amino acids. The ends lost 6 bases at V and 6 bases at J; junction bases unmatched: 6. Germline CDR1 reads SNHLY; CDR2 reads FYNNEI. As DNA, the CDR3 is TGTGCCAGCAGAGCGGACAGGGCCCCTGAAGCTTTCTTT. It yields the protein CASRADRAPEAFF.

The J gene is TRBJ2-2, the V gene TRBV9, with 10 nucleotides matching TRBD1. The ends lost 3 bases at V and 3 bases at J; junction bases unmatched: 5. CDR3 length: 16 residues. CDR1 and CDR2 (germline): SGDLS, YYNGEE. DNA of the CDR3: TGTGCCAGCAGCGCCCGGACAGGGGGGGACACCGGGGAGCTGTTTTTT. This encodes CASSARTGGDTGELFF.

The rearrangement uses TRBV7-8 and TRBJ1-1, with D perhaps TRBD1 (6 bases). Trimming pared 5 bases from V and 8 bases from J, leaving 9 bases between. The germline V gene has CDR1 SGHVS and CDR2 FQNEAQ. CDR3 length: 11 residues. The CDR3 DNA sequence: TGTGCCAGCAGCCCAGGGACAGAAGCTTTCTTT. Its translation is CASSPGTEAFF.

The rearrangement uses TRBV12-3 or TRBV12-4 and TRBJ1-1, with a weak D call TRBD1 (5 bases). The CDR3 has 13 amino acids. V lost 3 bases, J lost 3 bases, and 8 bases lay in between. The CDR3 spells CASSFGGDTEAFF. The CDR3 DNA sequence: TGTGCCAGCAGTTTCGGAGGGGACACTGAAGCTTTCTTT.

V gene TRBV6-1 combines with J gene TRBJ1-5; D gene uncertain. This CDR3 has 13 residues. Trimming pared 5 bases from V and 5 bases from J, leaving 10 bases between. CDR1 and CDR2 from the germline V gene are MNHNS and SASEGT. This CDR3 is CASSWSGDQPQHF. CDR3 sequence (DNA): TGTGCCAGCAGTTGGTCGGGTGATCAGCCCCAGCATTTT.

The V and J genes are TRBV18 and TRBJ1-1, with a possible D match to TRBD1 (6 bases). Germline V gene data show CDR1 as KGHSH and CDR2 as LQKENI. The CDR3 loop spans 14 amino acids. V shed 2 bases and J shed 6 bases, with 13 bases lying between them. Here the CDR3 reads CASSPGGRTSEAFF. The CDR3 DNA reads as TGTGCCAGCTCACCAGGGGGCCGTACCTCTGAAGCTTTCTTT.

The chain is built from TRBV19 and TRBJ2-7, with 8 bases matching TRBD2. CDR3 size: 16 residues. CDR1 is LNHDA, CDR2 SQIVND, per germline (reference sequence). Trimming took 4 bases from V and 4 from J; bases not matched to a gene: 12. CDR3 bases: TGTGCCAGTAGTAAAGCCTCGGGGGGGACTCTATACGAGCAGTACTTC. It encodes CASSKASGGTLYEQYF. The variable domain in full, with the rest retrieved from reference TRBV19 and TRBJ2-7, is DGGITQSPKYLFRKEGQNVTLSCEQNLNHDAMYWYRQDPGQGLRLIYYSQIVNDFQKGDIAEGYSVSREKKESFPLTVTSAQKNPTAFYLCASSKASGGTLYEQYFGPGTRLTVT.

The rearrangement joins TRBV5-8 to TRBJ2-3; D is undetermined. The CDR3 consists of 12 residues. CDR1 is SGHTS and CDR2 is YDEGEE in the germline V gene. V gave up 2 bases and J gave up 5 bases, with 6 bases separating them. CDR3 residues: CASSLLRDTQYF. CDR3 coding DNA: TGTGCCAGCAGCTTATTGAGAGATACGCAGTATTTT. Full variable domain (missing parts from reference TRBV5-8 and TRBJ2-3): EAGVTQSPTHLIKTRGQQATLRCSPISGHTSVYWYQQALGLGLQFLLWYDEGEERNRGNFPPRFSGRQFPNYSSELNVNALELEDSALYLCASSLLRDTQYFGPGTRLTVL.

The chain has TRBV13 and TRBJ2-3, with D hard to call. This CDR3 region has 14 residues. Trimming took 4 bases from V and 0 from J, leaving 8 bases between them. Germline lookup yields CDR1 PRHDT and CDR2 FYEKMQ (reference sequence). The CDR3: CASSYPTSTDTQYF. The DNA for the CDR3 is TGTGCCAGCAGCTATCCTACTAGCACAGATACGCAGTATTTT.

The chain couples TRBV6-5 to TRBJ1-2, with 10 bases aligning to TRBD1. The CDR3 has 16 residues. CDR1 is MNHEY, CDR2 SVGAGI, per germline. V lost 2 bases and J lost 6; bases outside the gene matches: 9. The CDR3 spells CASSYALTGTGDGYTF. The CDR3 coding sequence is TGTGCCAGCAGTTACGCGCTGACCGGGACAGGGGATGGCTACACCTTC.

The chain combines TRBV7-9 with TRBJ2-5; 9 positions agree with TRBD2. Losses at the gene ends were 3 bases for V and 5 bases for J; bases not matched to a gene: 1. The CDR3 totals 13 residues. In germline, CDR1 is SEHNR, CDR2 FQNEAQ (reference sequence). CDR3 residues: CASSFAGGETQYF. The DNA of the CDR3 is TGTGCCAGCAGCTTTGCGGGGGGGGAGACCCAGTACTTC.

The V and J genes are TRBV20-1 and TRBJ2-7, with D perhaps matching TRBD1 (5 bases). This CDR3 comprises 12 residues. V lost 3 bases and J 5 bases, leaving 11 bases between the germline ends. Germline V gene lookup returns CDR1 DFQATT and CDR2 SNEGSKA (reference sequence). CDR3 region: CSASDSFHEQYF. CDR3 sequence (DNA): TGCAGTGCTAGTGACAGTTTCCACGAGCAGTACTTC.

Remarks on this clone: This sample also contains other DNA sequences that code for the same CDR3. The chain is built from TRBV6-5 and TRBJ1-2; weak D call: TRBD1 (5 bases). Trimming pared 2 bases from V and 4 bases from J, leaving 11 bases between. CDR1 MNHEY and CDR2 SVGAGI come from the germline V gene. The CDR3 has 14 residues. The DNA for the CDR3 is TGTGCCAGCAGTTACGGGCAGGGCCTCTATGGCTACACCTTC. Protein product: CASSYGQGLYGYTF.